The 28 T cell receptor beta chains presented below share a single source sample, sequenced in a study of cytomegalovirus exposure and HLA in healthy donors. PCR primers comprised 60 Vbeta and 13 Jbeta primers. Profiled with immunoSEQ multiplex PCR; TCRdb holds only in-frame clones, not every one. The sample includes 150,000 to 200,000 clones, roughly 79% seen only once; the top ten take 2% to 2.5%. Material: PBMCs. Receptors were obtained from a woman aged 30 to 39 in good health and CMV-seropositive.

This clone was seen once. This chain connects TRBV9 to TRBJ2-6; D ambiguous. The CDR3 loop spans 15 amino acids. Germline V lookup: CDR1 SGDLS, CDR2 YYNGEE. V was shortened by 2 bases and J by 2 bases, with 8 bases between the two germline ends. In DNA, the CDR3 is TGTGCCAGCAGCGTGGAGTCGGCTGGGGCCAACGTCCTGACTTTC. Translation gives CASSVESAGANVLTF.

The rearrangement links TRBV7-9 to TRBJ1-4, with TRBD1 matching 7 bases. The V gene end was trimmed by 3 bases and the J gene end by 4 bases; junction bases not matched to a gene: 5. Germline V CDR1 and CDR2: SEHNR, FQNEAQ (reference sequence). The CDR3 sequence is 15 residues long. The CDR3 nucleotides read TGTGCCAGCAGCTTGGGGGACAGTTATAATGAAAAACTGTTTTTT. As protein: CASSLGDSYNEKLFF.

This chain connects TRBV30 to TRBJ2-7, with D possibly being TRBD2 (6 bases). Trimming shortened V by 3 bases and J by 6 bases, and 12 bases separated the two germline ends. CDR3 length: 12 amino acids. The germline gives CDR1 GTSNPN, CDR2 SVGIG (reference sequence). The CDR3 here is CAWRTQGGEQYF. CDR3 coding DNA: TGTGCCTGGAGGACGCAGGGAGGCGAGCAGTACTTC.

V and J are TRBV5-5 and TRBJ2-3; 9 positions agree with TRBD2. Germline V CDR1 and CDR2: SGHKS, YYEKEE (reference sequence). This CDR3 spans 16 amino acids. The V gene end was trimmed by 0 bases and the J gene end by 5 bases; junction bases not matched to a gene: 7. The CDR3 region is CASSLAGREGRDTQYF. The CDR3 nucleotides read TGTGCCAGCAGCTTGGCCGGGCGGGAGGGCCGAGATACGCAGTATTTT.

This clone was detected a few times. This chain connects TRBV7-6 to TRBJ2-3; D remains unclear. The germline V gene encodes CDR1 SGHVS and CDR2 FNYEAQ. Deletions cut 5 bases from V and 6 bases from J, with 18 bases between. This CDR3 is built from 15 residues. In nucleotides, the CDR3 is TGTGCCAGCAGCATTCCGGGTCGAGCGAGGGATACGCAGTATTTT. Translated: CASSIPGRARDTQYF.

This clone turned up a few times. The chain couples TRBV6-6 to TRBJ1-2, with D possibly being TRBD1 (5 bases). The germline V gene encodes CDR1 MNHNY and CDR2 SVGAGI (reference sequence). CDR3 size: 12 residues. As DNA, the CDR3 is TGTGCGGTAGGGGCAGGTCTCTATGGCTACACCTTC. Its protein product is CAVGAGLYGYTF.

V usage is TRBV29-1 and J usage is TRBJ2-7; perhaps TRBD1 as D (6 bases). From germline, CDR1 is SQVTM and CDR2 ANQGSEA. V was trimmed by 7 bases and J by 5 bases, leaving 21 bases between them. This CDR3 contains 14 residues. CDR3 protein: CSAVQAGDGHEQYF. The DNA of the CDR3 is TGCAGCGCGGTCCAGGCAGGGGACGGTCACGAGCAGTACTTC.

The rearrangement joins TRBV7-2 to TRBJ2-7, with 7 positions matching TRBD1. The germline gives CDR1 SGHTA, CDR2 FQGNSA. The CDR3 is made up of 15 amino acids. V shed 1 base, J shed 1 base, and the junction held 4 bases outside the gene matches. The CDR3 here is CASSLGQGYSYEQYF. CDR3 bases: TGTGCCAGCAGCTTAGGACAGGGCTATTCCTACGAGCAGTACTTC. The full variable domain, with the rest looked up from reference TRBV7-2 and TRBJ2-7, is GAGVSQSPSNKVTEKGKDVELRCDPISGHTALYWYRQSLGQGLEFLIYFQGNSAPDKSGLPSDRFSAERTGGSVSTLTIQRTQQEDSAVYLCASSLGQGYSYEQYFGPGTRLTVT.

Comment on this clone: Sequence at one end of the junction differs from germline and may be a read error. The chain has TRBV5-4 and TRBJ2-1; TRBD1 aligns across 10 bases. Per the germline V gene, CDR1 is SGHNT and CDR2 is YYREEE (reference sequence). The CDR3 contains 16 residues. For the CDR3, the DNA is TGTGTCAGCAGCCCGGGACAGGGGAGGAAAGACAATGAGCAGTTCTTC. Translated: CVSSPGQGRKDNEQFF. The full variable domain, completed using reference TRBV5-4 and TRBJ2-1, is ETGVTQSPTHLIKTRGQQVTLRCSSQSGHNTVSWYQQALGQGPQFIFQYYREEENGRGNFPPRFSGLQFPNYSSELNVNALELDDSALYLCVSSPGQGRKDNEQFFGPGTRLTVL.

This clone was seen once. The chain combines TRBV2 with TRBJ1-1; TRBD1 matches 8 bases. Per germline, CDR1 SNHLY and CDR2 FYNNEI. The J segment lost 11 bases and the V segment lost 2 bases, leaving 10 bases of the junction unmatched. CDR3 size: 14 residues. The CDR3, as DNA: TGTGCCAGCAGTGAACGGGAAGGACAGGGCGACGCTTTCTTT. Translating gives CASSEREGQGDAFF.

The CDR3 DNA sequence: TGTGCCAGCAGCTTTTCCATGAACACTGAAGCTTTCTTT. Translating gives CASSFSMNTEAFF. The V gene is TRBV7-9, the J gene TRBJ1-1; D gene ambiguous. The CDR3 spans 13 residues. The V end was cut by 3 bases, the J end by 0 bases, with 5 bases between. CDR1 and CDR2 from the germline V gene are SEHNR and FQNEAQ (reference sequence).

This chain links TRBV10-1 with TRBJ2-1; the D is unclear. This CDR3 spans 15 amino acids. CDR1 is WNHNN, CDR2 SYGVQD, per germline (reference sequence). Trimming shortened V by 3 bases and J by 4 bases, and 13 bases separated the two germline ends. The CDR3, as DNA: TGCGCCAGCAGTGATACGTTCGCGGAGTACAATGAGCAGTTCTTC. Amino acid sequence: CASSDTFAEYNEQFF.

This clone has more than one count but fewer than ten. V and J are TRBV6-1 and TRBJ2-5; TRBD1 matches 9 bases. The germline V gene encodes CDR1 MNHNS and CDR2 SASEGT. Germline trimming cut 3 bases from V and 5 bases from J; bases unmatched to any gene: 7. The CDR3 length is 15 residues. The CDR3 sequence: CASSELTGGRETQYF. In DNA, the CDR3 is TGTGCCAGCAGTGAGCTAACAGGGGGCCGGGAGACCCAGTACTTC.

The rearrangement uses TRBV7-9 and TRBJ2-7, with D possibly matching TRBD2 (5 bases). The CDR3 sequence is 16 residues long. V was clipped by 5 bases and J by 0 bases, with 17 bases between them. In germline, CDR1 is SEHNR, CDR2 FQNEAQ (reference sequence). CDR3 protein: CASSPRGPGTSYEQYF. The DNA for the CDR3 is TGTGCCAGCAGCCCCCGAGGGCCGGGAACCTCCTACGAGCAGTACTTC.

This chain links TRBV7-8 with TRBJ2-2; 8 bases are a match to TRBD2. Germline CDR1 is SGHVS and CDR2 is FQNEAQ. J gave up 0 bases and V 5 bases, and 14 bases lay outside the gene matches. The CDR3 runs to 19 residues. CDR3 region: CASSARVPGGPANTGELFF. The CDR3, as DNA: TGTGCCAGCAGCGCTAGAGTACCGGGGGGGCCCGCGAACACCGGGGAGCTGTTTTTT.

The rearrangement links TRBV27 to TRBJ2-2; D is possibly TRBD1 (6 bases). In germline, CDR1 is MNHEY, CDR2 SMNVEV (reference sequence). Trimming pared 7 bases from V and 0 bases from J, leaving 9 bases between. The CDR3 covers 14 residues. CDR3 DNA sequence: TGTGCCAGCATCGGACAGCCGAACACCGGGGAGCTGTTTTTT. This sequence encodes CASIGQPNTGELFF.

This chain links TRBV27 with TRBJ2-7; 8 bases fit TRBD2. The CDR3 runs to 14 residues. V shed 6 bases, J shed 2 bases, and the junction held 6 bases outside the gene matches. From germline, CDR1 is MNHEY and CDR2 SMNVEV (reference sequence). CDR3 protein: CASSRLAPTYEQYF. The CDR3, as DNA: TGTGCCAGCAGCCGACTAGCGCCCACCTACGAGCAGTACTTC.

In DNA, the CDR3 is TGTGCCAGTAGTATCCTGACATCTGGACAGGATAATTCACCCCTCCACTTT. This sequence encodes CASSILTSGQDNSPLHF. The chain links TRBV19 to TRBJ1-6, with 7 bases matching TRBD1. The CDR3 totals 17 residues. V gave up 3 bases and J gave up 5 bases; unmatched junction bases: 10. The germline V gene encodes CDR1 LNHDA and CDR2 SQIVND (reference sequence).

This clone was observed a few times. This chain connects TRBV25-1 to TRBJ1-1; perhaps TRBD1 as D (6 bases). This CDR3 is built from 14 residues. Germline V lookup: CDR1 MGHDK, CDR2 SYGVNS. V lost 3 bases, J lost 6 bases, and 14 bases lay in between. CDR3 sequence: CASSDLTGSAEAFF. The CDR3 DNA is TGTGCCAGCAGTGACCTCACAGGGAGCGCTGAAGCTTTCTTT.

The chain is built from TRBV5-1 and TRBJ2-5, with TRBD2 matching over 10 bases. Germline lookup yields CDR1 SGHRS and CDR2 YFSETQ. With V trimmed by 3 bases and J by 5 bases, 4 bases remained unmatched. The CDR3 length is 14 residues. CDR3 amino acids: CASSSAGGPETQYF. In nucleotides, the CDR3 is TGCGCCAGCAGCTCAGCGGGGGGGCCCGAGACCCAGTACTTC.

The chain recombines TRBV2 with TRBJ2-3; TRBD2 might be the D (6 bases). The germline V gene has CDR1 SNHLY and CDR2 FYNNEI. Trimming left V 9 bases short and J 4 bases short, with 17 bases between. There are 14 residues in the CDR3. The chain's CDR3 is CASRRAGFADTQYF. Written as DNA, the CDR3 is TGTGCCAGTCGGAGGGCTGGGTTTGCAGATACGCAGTATTTT.

The chain couples TRBV2 to TRBJ2-2; 11 bases agree with TRBD2. J was trimmed by 5 bases and V by 3 bases; bases with no gene match: 8. Looked up from germline, CDR1 is SNHLY and CDR2 is FYNNEI. This CDR3 has 17 residues. CDR3 DNA sequence: TGTGCCAGCAGTGATGAGGCTAGCGGGGGGCCAACCGGGGAGCTGTTTTTT. Translated: CASSDEASGGPTGELFF.

The chain joins TRBV2 to TRBJ2-2, with 8 positions matching TRBD2. The J segment lost 6 bases and the V segment lost 5 bases, leaving 14 bases of the junction unmatched. This CDR3 comprises 17 residues. From germline, CDR1 is SNHLY and CDR2 FYNNEI. The CDR3 loop reads CASSKPGLARESGELFF. CDR3 DNA: TGTGCCAGCAGTAAACCAGGACTAGCAAGGGAGTCCGGGGAGCTGTTTTTT.

The count of this clone is one. V is TRBV29-1 and J is TRBJ2-3; 7 bases match TRBD2. The length of the CDR3 is 14 residues. Germline loops: CDR1 SQVTM, CDR2 ANQGSEA. The junction had 7 bases not matched to a gene; V was cut back by 7 bases and J by 0 bases. The CDR3 region is CSGTTSASTDTQYF. The CDR3 DNA sequence: TGCAGCGGGACTACTAGCGCGAGCACAGATACGCAGTATTTT.

In DNA form, the CDR3 reads TGCGCCAGCAGCTTGGACAGCTCTGGAAACACCATATATTTT. Translating gives CASSLDSSGNTIYF. This sequence joins TRBV5-1 and TRBJ1-3, with D hard to call. V was pared by 0 bases and J by 0 bases, with 4 bases between. Germline CDR1 is SGHRS and CDR2 is YFSETQ. The CDR3 totals 14 residues.

V gene TRBV5-6 combines with J gene TRBJ2-5, with 7 bases aligning to TRBD1. The CDR3 loop spans 15 amino acids. Germline CDR1 is SGHDT and CDR2 is YYEEEE. J lost 5 bases, V lost 3 bases, and 10 bases had no gene match. The CDR3 DNA reads TGTGCCAGCAGCTCAACCCGACAGGGCTCCGAGACCCAGTACTTC. This gives the protein CASSSTRQGSETQYF.

This chain uses TRBV10-1 with TRBJ2-1, with D unresolved. This CDR3 region has 15 residues. The V end lost 0 bases, the J end lost 4 bases, and 10 bases lay between the germline ends. Germline V gene data show CDR1 as WNHNN and CDR2 as SYGVQD (reference sequence). CDR3 nucleotides: TGCGCCAGCAGTGAGTCAAGCGAACCTTACAATGAGCAGTTCTTC. This codes for CASSESSEPYNEQFF.

The genes are TRBV10-2 and TRBJ2-1, with no clear D. V was clipped by 10 bases and J by 0 bases, with 13 bases between them. Germline loops: CDR1 WSHSY, CDR2 SAAADI. The CDR3 loop spans 14 amino acids. DNA of the CDR3: TGCGCCACTTTAACTTCCTTCTCCTACAATGAGCAGTTCTTC. Encoded protein: CATLTSFSYNEQFF.